This entry lists 10 T cell receptor beta chains sequenced from one sample in a study of PD-L1 blockade in urothelial cancer. Time point here: pretreatment peripheral blood. The method was immunoSEQ multiplex PCR; TCRdb's version includes in-frame clones alone and lacks a portion of them. The sample includes some 80,000 clones, around four fifths of them seen just once. The sequences come from PBMCs, collected around atezolizumab (anti-PD-L1) treatment. The receptors stem from a man in his forties or fifties with urothelial cancer.

V and J are TRBV5-4 and TRBJ1-2; D is uncertain. The V end was cut by 1 base, the J end by 5 bases, with 9 bases between. Germline CDR1 reads SGHNT; CDR2 reads YYREEE (reference sequence). The CDR3 sequence is 13 residues long. CDR3 bases: TGTGCCAGCAGCTTGAGAACAGATTATGGCTACACCTTC. Amino acid sequence: CASSLRTDYGYTF.

The CDR3 DNA follows: TGTGCCATCAGGGGGACTAGCGGAAACAATGAGCAGTTCTTC. Protein product: CAIRGTSGNNEQFF. J is TRBJ2-1 and V is TRBV10-3; the match to TRBD2 covers 11 bases. The CDR3 contains 14 residues. V dropped 6 bases and J dropped 5; count of bases not matched to a gene: 3. In germline, CDR1 is ENHRY, CDR2 SYGVKD.

The table lists this clone with a few counts. This chain links TRBV28 with TRBJ2-7; possible D gene TRBD2, 5 bases. The V gene's germline CDR1 is MDHEN and CDR2 SYDVKM. This CDR3 region has 12 residues. V shed 6 bases and J shed 9 bases, with 15 bases lying between them. In DNA, the CDR3 is TGTGCCAGCAGGGGGAGCGCCAGCGGGCAGTACTTC. This translates into CASRGSASGQYF.

The CDR3 loop reads CASSPREGGTYEQYF. CDR3 coding DNA: TGTGCCAGTAGTCCGCGGGAGGGAGGAACCTACGAGCAGTACTTC. The chain couples TRBV19 to TRBJ2-7, with 9 bases matching TRBD2. This CDR3 has 15 residues. The germline CDR1 and CDR2 sequences are LNHDA and SQIVND (reference sequence). The V and J ends lost 5 bases and 2 bases, in that order; junction bases with no gene match: 7.

This clone turned up a few times. The CDR3 DNA reads TGTGCCAGCAGTGAATGGGGCCGAGAGACCCAGTACTTC. As protein: CASSEWGRETQYF. The gene calls are TRBV25-1 and TRBJ2-5; TRBD1 is a possible D gene (5 bases). With 1 base removed from V and 4 bases from J, the gap between germline ends came to 7 bases. The CDR3 runs 13 residues. Looked up from germline, CDR1 is MGHDK and CDR2 is SYGVNS. Supplemented by reference TRBV25-1 and TRBJ2-5, the full variable domain reads EADIYQTPRYLVIGTGKKITLECSQTMGHDKMYWYQQDPGMELHLIHYSYGVNSTEKGDLSSESTVSRIRTEHFPLTLESARPSHTSQYLCASSEWGRETQYFGPGTRLLVL.

The gene calls are TRBV7-2 and TRBJ2-1, with D possibly matching TRBD1 (5 bases). V gave up 5 bases and J gave up 7 bases, with 21 bases separating them. From germline, CDR1 is SGHTA and CDR2 FQGNSA. The CDR3 length is 16 residues. The CDR3 DNA reads TGTGCCAGCAGCCGAGACAGCCAGGTAAGAGGAAATGAGCAGTTCTTC. Protein: CASSRDSQVRGNEQFF.

The V gene is TRBV5-6, the J gene TRBJ2-5; TRBD2 might be the D (5 bases). This CDR3 is 15 amino acids long. Germline CDR1 and CDR2: SGHDT and YYEEEE. V gave up 7 bases and J gave up 4 bases, with 20 bases separating them. The CDR3 loop is CASHPGDLGGETQYF. The DNA for the CDR3 is TGTGCCAGCCACCCCGGGGATCTGGGTGGAGAGACCCAGTACTTC.

The genes are TRBV28 and TRBJ2-3; D may be TRBD2 (6 bases). Germline V lookup: CDR1 MDHEN, CDR2 SYDVKM. This CDR3 has 14 amino acids. The V end was cut by 6 bases, the J end by 9 bases, with 19 bases between. CDR3 in amino acids: CASRDVRGGDTQYF. CDR3 nucleotides: TGTGCCAGCAGAGATGTGAGAGGAGGGGACACGCAGTATTTT.

V gene TRBV28 combines with J gene TRBJ2-7; D is undetermined. Germline V gives CDR1 MDHEN, CDR2 SYDVKM. CDR3 length: 12 residues. The V end lost 7 bases, the J end lost 0 bases, and 7 bases lay between the germline ends. For the CDR3, the DNA is TGTGCCAGCACAAGGAGCTCCTACGAGCAGTACTTC. This gives the protein CASTRSSYEQYF.

This clone is a singleton in its sample. The chain couples TRBV4-1 to TRBJ1-1; D is possibly TRBD1 (6 bases). Germline CDR1 and CDR2: MGHRA and YSYEKL. The CDR3 is 15 amino acids. Deletions cut 7 bases from V and 0 bases from J, with 15 bases between. The CDR3 region is CASNMRGGVNTEAFF. As DNA, the CDR3 is TGCGCCAGCAACATGAGGGGGGGGGTGAACACTGAAGCTTTCTTT.